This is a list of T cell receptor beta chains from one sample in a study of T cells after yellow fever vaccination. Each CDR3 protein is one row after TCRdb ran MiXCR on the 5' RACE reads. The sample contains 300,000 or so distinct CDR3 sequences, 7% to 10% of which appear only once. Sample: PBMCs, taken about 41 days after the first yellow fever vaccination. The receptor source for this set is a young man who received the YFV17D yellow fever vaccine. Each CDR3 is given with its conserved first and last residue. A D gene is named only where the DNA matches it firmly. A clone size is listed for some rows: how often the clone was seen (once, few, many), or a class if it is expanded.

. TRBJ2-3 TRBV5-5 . CASSPGERDTQYF TGTGCCAGCAGCCCGGGGGAGAGAGATACGCAGTATTTT
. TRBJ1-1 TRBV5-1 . CASIGNTEAFF TGCGCCAGTATTGGCAACACTGAAGCTTTCTTT
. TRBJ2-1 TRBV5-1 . CASSTGTPPDEQFF TGCGCCAGCAGCACCGGGACGCCCCCCGATGAGCAGTTCTTC
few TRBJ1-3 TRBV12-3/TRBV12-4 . CASSFLPGNTIYF TGTGCCAGCAGTTTTCTTCCTGGAAACACCATATATTTT
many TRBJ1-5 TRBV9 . CASSVTAGRNQPQHF TGTGCCAGCAGCGTAACAGCAGGGCGCAATCAGCCCCAGCATTTT
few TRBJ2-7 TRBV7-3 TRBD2 CASSQTSGGQYEQYF TGTGCCAGCAGTCAAACTAGCGGGGGGCAATACGAGCAGTACTTC
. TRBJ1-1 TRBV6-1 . CATLQGDTYTEAFF TGTGCCACCCTCCAAGGGGACACCTACACTGAAGCTTTCTTT
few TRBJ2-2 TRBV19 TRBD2 CASSASGGFGTGELFF TGTGCCAGTAGTGCCAGCGGGGGGTTTGGCACCGGGGAGCTGTTTTTT
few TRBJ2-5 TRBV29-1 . CSVETGWQETQYF TGCAGCGTTGAAACAGGGTGGCAAGAGACCCAGTACTTC
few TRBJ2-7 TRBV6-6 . CASSLEISYEQYF TGTGCCAGCAGTTTGGAGATCTCCTACGAGCAGTACTTC
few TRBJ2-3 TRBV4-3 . CASSQETPVSTDTQYF TGCGCCAGCAGCCAAGAGACCCCGGTTAGCACAGATACGCAGTATTTT
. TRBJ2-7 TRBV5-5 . CASSETHSYEQYF TGTGCCAGCAGCGAGACTCACAGTTACGAGCAGTACTTC
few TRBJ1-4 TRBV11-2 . CASSLYIGEKLFF TGTGCCAGCAGCTTATATATAGGTGAAAAACTGTTTTTT
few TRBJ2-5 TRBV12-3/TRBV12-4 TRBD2 CASRGGGGETQYF TGTGCCAGCAGGGGTGGGGGAGGGGAGACCCAGTACTTC
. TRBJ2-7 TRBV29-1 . CSVGGVPASYEQYF TGCAGCGTTGGAGGCGTTCCGGCGTCTTACGAGCAGTACTTC
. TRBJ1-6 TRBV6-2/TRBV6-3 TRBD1 CASSPDRDNSPLHF TGTGCCAGCAGTCCCGACAGGGATAATTCACCCCTCCACTTT
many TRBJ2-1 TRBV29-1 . CSVSRPPGFNEQFF TGCAGCGTTTCCCGACCCCCGGGATTTAATGAGCAGTTCTTC
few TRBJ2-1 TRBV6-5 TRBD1 CASSFDRGSVPYNEQFF TGTGCCAGCAGTTTCGACAGGGGTTCGGTCCCTTACAATGAGCAGTTCTTC
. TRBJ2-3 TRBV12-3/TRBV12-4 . CASPPSRGEIDTQYF TGTGCCAGCCCCCCGAGCAGGGGGGAGATAGATACGCAGTATTTT
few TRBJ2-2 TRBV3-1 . CASSQGGGSTGELFF TGTGCCAGCAGCCAAGGAGGGGGGAGCACCGGGGAGCTGTTTTTT
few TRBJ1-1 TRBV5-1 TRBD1 CASRQGFGNTEAFF TGCGCCAGCCGACAGGGGTTCGGGAACACTGAAGCTTTCTTT
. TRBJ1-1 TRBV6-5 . CASSYAVNTEAFF TGTGCCAGCAGTTATGCAGTGAACACTGAAGCTTTCTTT
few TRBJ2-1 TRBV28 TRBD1 CASTNLGTAYNEQFF TGTGCCAGCACCAACCTCGGGACAGCTTACAATGAGCAGTTCTTC
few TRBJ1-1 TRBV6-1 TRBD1 CASSAPGQGDTEAFF TGTGCCAGCAGCGCGCCGGGACAGGGAGACACTGAAGCTTTCTTT
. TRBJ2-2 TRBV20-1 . CSARDSGYTGELFF TGCAGTGCTAGAGACTCCGGATACACCGGGGAGCTGTTTTTT
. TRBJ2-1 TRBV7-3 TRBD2 CASSSREGSVHEQFF TGTGCCAGCAGCTCCCGGGAGGGCAGTGTGCATGAGCAGTTCTTC
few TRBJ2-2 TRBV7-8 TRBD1 CASSSGQGTGELFF TGTGCCAGCAGCTCGGGACAGGGCACCGGGGAGCTGTTTTTT
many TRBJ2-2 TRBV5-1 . CASSVTGTGELFF TGCGCCAGCAGCGTGACAGGCACCGGGGAGCTGTTTTTT
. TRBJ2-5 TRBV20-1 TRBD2 CSARPGGLAGGLNQETQYF TGCAGTGCTAGACCCGGAGGGCTAGCGGGGGGCCTAAACCAAGAGACCCAGTACTTC
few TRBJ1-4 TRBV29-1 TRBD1 CSVGGQGNEKLFF TGCAGCGTTGGGGGACAGGGGAATGAAAAACTGTTTTTT
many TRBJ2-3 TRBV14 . CASSQVQVTDTQYF TGTGCCAGCAGCCAAGTCCAGGTTACAGATACGCAGTATTTT
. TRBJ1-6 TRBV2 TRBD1 CASSGQVNSPLHF TGTGCCAGCAGCGGACAGGTTAATTCACCCCTCCACTTT
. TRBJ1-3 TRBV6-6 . CASSSGTQNTIYF TGTGCCAGCAGTTCGGGGACGCAAAACACCATATATTTT
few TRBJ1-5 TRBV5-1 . CASSFDNEGQPQHF TGCGCCAGCAGCTTTGACAATGAGGGACAGCCCCAGCATTTT
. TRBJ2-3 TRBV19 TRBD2 CATGTSGAYTQYF TGTGCCACTGGGACTAGCGGGGCCTATACGCAGTATTTT
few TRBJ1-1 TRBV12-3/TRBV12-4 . CASGRSGREAFF TGTGCCAGCGGGAGGTCAGGGAGAGAAGCTTTCTTT
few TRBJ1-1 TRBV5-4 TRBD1 CASSLVSQGAEAFF TGTGCCAGCAGCTTGGTGTCGCAGGGGGCCGAAGCTTTCTTT
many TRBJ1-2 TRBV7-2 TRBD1 CASTHRDSYNGYTF TGTGCCAGCACCCACCGGGACAGCTATAACGGCTACACCTTC
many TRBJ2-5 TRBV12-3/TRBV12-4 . CASSSPLGGEETQYF TGTGCCAGCAGTTCCCCTCTAGGTGGGGAAGAGACCCAGTACTTC
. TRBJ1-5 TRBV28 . CASSSADRINQPQHF TGTGCCAGCAGTTCGGCAGACAGAATTAATCAGCCCCAGCATTTT
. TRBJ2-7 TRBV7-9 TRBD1 CASSPRDSHEQYF TGTGCCAGCAGCCCCCGGGACAGCCACGAGCAGTACTTC
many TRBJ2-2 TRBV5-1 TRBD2 CASSPTPGGAIGELFF TGCGCCAGCAGCCCCACCCCCGGGGGGGCCATCGGGGAGCTGTTTTTT
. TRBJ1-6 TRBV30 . CAWNPGQFNSPLHF TGTGCCTGGAATCCCGGACAGTTTAATTCACCCCTCCACTTT